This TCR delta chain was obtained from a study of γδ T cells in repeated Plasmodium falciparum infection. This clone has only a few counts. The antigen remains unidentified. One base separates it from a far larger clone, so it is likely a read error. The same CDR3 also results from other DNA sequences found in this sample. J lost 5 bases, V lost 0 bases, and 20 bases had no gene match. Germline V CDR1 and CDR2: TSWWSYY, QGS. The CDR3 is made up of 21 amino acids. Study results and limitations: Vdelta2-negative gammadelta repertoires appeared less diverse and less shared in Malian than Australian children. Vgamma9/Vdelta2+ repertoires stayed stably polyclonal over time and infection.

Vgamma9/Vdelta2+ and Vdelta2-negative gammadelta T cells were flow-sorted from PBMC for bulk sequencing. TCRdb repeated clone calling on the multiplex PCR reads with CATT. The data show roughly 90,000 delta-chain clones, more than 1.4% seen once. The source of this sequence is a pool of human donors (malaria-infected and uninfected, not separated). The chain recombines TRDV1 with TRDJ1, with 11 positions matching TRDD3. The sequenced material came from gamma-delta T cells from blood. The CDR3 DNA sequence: TGTGCTCTTGGGGAACTATGCTACTCCCCCCCGTACTGGGGGATAACTGATAAACTCATCTTT. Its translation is CALGELCYSPPYWGITDKLIF.